This TCR beta chain was identified in a study of T cells in Graves' hyperthyroidism and ophthalmopathy. General study findings and limits: Most thyroid clonotypes with frequency above 0.001 were detected in blood.

This clonotype has more than one count but fewer than ten. Its antigen is not known. Trimming pared 5 bases from V and 3 bases from J, leaving 21 bases between. This CDR3 contains 17 residues. CDR1 and CDR2 from the germline V gene are KGHDR and SFDVKD. Researchers took RNA transcripts and amplified the TCR beta CDR3 regions from them. The study used the HTBI primer set for a first-round RT-PCR of the TCR CDR3. From the multiplex PCR reads, TCRdb called clonotypes with MiXCR, one entry per CDR3 protein. The sample has around 600,000 distinct CDR3 sequences, about a sixth seen once; the top ten hold 6.5% to 8%.

This clonotype was obtained from a woman in her 30s with Graves' hyperthyroidism. The chain recombines TRBV24-1 with TRBJ2-5, with D perhaps TRBD2 (5 bases). Input material: blood. CDR3 in amino acids: CATSAFREIYGEETQYF. The CDR3 bases are TGTGCCACCAGTGCCTTCCGGGAAATCTACGGGGAAGAGACCCAGTACTTC.